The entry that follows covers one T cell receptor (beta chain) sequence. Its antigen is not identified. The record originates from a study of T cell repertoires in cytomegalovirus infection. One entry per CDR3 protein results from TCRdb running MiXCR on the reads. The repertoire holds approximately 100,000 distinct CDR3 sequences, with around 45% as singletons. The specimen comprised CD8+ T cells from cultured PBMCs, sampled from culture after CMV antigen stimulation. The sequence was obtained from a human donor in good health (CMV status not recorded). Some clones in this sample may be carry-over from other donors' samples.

CDR3 DNA sequence: TGTGCCACCAGCCGACCTAGAACCCCGTATGGCTACACCTTC. Protein: CATSRPRTPYGYTF. V is TRBV15 and J is TRBJ1-2; D gene ambiguous. In germline, CDR1 is LNHNV, CDR2 YYDKDF (reference sequence). This CDR3 has 14 residues. V lost 5 bases and J 5 bases, leaving 15 bases between the germline ends.